This record concerns one T cell receptor (beta chain) sequence. As processed by the authors: Nucleated cell counts were estimated from reference gene primer amplification. TCRdb's copy holds only in-frame clones and misses some; the assay was immunoSEQ multiplex PCR. V and J calls and clone size are those listed in that table; D and trimming were worked out from the DNA. The repertoire consists of about 260,000 clones, with 70% to 90% occurring once and the leading ten covering about 0.64%. These data belong to a study of blood T cell repertoires in COVID-19. About the study: Samples came from the United States, Italy and Spain, spanning acute and convalescent COVID-19. T cells, B-cell-depleted T cells, or PBMCs supplied cDNA or gDNA.

V dropped 2 bases and J dropped 2; count of bases not matched to a gene: 3. Germline V gives CDR1 SGHAT, CDR2 FQNNGV. CDR3 size: 16 residues. V usage is TRBV11-2 and J usage is TRBJ2-2, with 9 nucleotides matching TRBD1. This clonotype was obtained from a human donor in a cohort sampled during active COVID-19. Sequencing used peripheral blood. DNA of the CDR3: TGTGCCAGCAGCTTAATGGGACAGGGTAACACCGGGGAGCTGTTTTTT. Its protein product is CASSLMGQGNTGELFF.